This entry is about one T cell receptor beta chain. Antigen specificity is unknown. This CDR3 is 14 amino acids long. Per germline, CDR1 SGHTA and CDR2 FQGTGA. V gave up 2 bases and J gave up 5 bases, with 9 bases separating them. Profiling relied on immunoSEQ multiplex PCR, and the TCRdb table lists in-frame clones only, not all of them. Among fewer than 120,000 clones listed, approximately 90% were seen once. This sample is drawn from a study of T cell responses to AZD1222 COVID-19 vaccine. Findings of the study overall: With dominance at 160-218 and 743-854, vaccine-associated CD4 TCRs spanned spike. Mostly white British, mostly female donors; authors suggested clonal diversity may be underestimated. Without day 14 samples, only post-peak T cell repertoires were studied. In the spike-specific TCR repertoire, nearly half reportedly target unmutated variant regions.

The rearrangement joins TRBV7-3 to TRBJ2-2, with a weak D call TRBD1 (5 bases). This specimen consisted of peripheral blood, obtained on day 0 of AZD1222 vaccination. The sequence was collected from an adult in good health. The CDR3 protein is CASSLGQGTGELFF. The CDR3 nucleotides are TGTGCCAGCAGCTTAGGACAAGGGACCGGGGAGCTGTTTTTT.